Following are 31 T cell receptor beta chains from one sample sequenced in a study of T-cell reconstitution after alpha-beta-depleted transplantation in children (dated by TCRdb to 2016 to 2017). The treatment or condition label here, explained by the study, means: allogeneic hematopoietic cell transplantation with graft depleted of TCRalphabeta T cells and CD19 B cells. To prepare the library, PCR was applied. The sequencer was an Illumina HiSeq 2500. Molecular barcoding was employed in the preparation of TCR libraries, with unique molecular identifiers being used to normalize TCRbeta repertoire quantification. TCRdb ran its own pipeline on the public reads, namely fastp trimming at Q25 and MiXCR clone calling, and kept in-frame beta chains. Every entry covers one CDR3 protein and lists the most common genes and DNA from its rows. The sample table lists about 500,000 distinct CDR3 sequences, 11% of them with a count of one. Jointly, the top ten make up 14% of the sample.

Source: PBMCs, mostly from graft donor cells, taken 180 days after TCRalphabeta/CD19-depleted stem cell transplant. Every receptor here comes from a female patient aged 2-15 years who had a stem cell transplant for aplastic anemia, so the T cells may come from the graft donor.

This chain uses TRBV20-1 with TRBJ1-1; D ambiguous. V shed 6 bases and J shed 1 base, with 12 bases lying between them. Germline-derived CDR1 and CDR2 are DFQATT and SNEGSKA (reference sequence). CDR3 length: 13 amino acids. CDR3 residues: CSAAGGPNTEAFF. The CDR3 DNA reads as TGCAGTGCCGCGGGAGGGCCGAACACTGAAGCTTTCTTT.

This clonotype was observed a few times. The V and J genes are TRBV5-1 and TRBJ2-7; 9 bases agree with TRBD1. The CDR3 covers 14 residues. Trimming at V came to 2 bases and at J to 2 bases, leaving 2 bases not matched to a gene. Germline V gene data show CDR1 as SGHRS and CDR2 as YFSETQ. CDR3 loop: CASSFRDRAYEQYF. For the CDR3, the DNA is TGCGCCAGCAGCTTCCGGGACAGGGCCTACGAGCAGTACTTC.

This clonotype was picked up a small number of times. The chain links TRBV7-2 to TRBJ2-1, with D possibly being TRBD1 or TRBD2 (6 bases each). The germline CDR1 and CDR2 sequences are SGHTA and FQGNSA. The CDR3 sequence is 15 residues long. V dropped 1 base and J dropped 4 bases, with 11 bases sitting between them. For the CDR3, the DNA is TGTGCCAGCAGCTTAGTTGGGGGGCTGTACAATGAGCAGTTCTTC. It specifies CASSLVGGLYNEQFF.

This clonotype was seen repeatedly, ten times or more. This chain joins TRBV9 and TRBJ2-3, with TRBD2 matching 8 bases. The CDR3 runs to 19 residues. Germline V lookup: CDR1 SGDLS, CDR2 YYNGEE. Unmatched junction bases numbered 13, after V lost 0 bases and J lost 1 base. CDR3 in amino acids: CASSVGVIIGGRRTDTQYF. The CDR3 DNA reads TGTGCCAGCAGCGTAGGGGTAATAATCGGCGGGAGGCGCACAGATACGCAGTATTTT.

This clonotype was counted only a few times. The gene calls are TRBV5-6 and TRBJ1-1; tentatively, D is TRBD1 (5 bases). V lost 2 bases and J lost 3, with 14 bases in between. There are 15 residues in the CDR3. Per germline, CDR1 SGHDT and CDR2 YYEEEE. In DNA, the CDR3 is TGTGCCAGCAGCTTAACGGCAGGGTGGGACACTGAAGCTTTCTTT. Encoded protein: CASSLTAGWDTEAFF.

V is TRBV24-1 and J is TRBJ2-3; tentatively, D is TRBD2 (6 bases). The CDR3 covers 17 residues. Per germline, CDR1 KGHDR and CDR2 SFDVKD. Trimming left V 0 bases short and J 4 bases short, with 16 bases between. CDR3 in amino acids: CATSDLRRGGGADTQYF. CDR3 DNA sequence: TGTGCCACCAGTGATTTGCGGCGGGGAGGAGGCGCAGATACGCAGTATTTT.

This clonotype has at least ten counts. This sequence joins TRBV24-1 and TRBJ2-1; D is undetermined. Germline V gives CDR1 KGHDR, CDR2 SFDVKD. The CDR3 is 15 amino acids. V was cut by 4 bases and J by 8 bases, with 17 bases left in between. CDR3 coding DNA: TGTGCCACCAGTGACAGAACAAGGACGCCGGATGAGCAGTTCTTC. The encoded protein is CATSDRTRTPDEQFF.

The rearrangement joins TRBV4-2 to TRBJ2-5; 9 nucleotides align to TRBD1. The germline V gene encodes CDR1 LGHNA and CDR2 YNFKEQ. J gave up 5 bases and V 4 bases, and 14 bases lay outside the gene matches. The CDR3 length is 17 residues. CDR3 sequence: CASSLGHWGQGGETQYF. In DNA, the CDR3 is TGTGCCAGCAGCCTGGGTCACTGGGGACAGGGAGGTGAGACCCAGTACTTC.

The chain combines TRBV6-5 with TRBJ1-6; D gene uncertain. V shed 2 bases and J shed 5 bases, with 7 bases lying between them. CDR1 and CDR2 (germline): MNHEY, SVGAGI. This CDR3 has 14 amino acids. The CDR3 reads CASSYLRDNSPLHF. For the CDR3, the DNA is TGTGCCAGCAGTTACCTACGGGATAATTCACCCCTCCACTTT.

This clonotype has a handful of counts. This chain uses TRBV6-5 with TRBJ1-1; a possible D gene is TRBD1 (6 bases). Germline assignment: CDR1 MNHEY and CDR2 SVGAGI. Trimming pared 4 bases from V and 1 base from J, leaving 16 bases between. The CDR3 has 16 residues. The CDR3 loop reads CASSWSLGTPNTEAFF. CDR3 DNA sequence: TGTGCCAGCAGTTGGTCATTGGGGACACCGAACACTGAAGCTTTCTTT.

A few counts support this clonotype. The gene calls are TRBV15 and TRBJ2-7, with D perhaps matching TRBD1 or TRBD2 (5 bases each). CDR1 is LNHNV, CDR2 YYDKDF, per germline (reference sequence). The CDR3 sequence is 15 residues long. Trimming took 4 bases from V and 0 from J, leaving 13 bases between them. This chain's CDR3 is CATSISRAGSYEQYF. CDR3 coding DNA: TGTGCCACCAGCATCTCCAGGGCGGGCTCCTACGAGCAGTACTTC.

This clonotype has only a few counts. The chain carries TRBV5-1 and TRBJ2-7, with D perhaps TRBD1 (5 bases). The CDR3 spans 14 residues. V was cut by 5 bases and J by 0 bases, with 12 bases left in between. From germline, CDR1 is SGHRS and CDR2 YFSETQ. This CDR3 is CASSSTGSSYEQYF. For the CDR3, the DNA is TGCGCCAGCAGTTCCACAGGTAGCTCCTACGAGCAGTACTTC.

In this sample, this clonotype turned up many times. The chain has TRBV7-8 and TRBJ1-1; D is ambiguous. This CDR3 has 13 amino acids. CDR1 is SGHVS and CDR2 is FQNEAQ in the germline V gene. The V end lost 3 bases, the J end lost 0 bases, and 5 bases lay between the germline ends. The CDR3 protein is CASSFQLNTEAFF. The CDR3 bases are TGTGCCAGCAGCTTTCAGCTGAACACTGAAGCTTTCTTT.

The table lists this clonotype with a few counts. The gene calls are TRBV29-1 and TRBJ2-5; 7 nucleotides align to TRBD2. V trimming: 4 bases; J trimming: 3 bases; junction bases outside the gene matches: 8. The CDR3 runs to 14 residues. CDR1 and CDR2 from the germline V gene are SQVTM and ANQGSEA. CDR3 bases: TGCAGCGTTGTTCCGGGACTACCTAAAGAGACCCAGTACTTC. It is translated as CSVVPGLPKETQYF.

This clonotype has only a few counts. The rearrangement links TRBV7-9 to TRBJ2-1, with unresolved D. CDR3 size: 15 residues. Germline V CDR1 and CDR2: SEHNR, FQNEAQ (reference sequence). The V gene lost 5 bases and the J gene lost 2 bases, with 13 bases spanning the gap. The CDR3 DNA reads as TGTGCCAGCAGCCACCGGTCGGCCCCCTACAATGAGCAGTTCTTC. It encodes CASSHRSAPYNEQFF.

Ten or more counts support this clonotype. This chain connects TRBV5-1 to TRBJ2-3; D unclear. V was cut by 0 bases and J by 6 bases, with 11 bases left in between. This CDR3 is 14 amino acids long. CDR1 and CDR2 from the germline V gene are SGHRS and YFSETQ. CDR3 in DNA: TGCGCCAGCAGCTTGGCCGTACCGCCGGATACGCAGTATTTT. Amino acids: CASSLAVPPDTQYF. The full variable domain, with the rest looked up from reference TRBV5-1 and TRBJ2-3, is KAGVTQTPRYLIKTRGQQVTLSCSPISGHRSVSWYQQTPGQGLQFLFEYFSETQRNKGNFPGRFSGRQFSNSRSEMNVSTLELGDSALYLCASSLAVPPDTQYFGPGTRLTVL.

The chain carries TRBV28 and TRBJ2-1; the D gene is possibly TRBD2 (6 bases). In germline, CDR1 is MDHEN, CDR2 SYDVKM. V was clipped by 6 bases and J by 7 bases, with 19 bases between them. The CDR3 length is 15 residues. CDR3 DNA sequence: TGTGCCAGCAGCTCCGGGACTCCCTTGGAGAATGAGCAGTTCTTC. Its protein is CASSSGTPLENEQFF.

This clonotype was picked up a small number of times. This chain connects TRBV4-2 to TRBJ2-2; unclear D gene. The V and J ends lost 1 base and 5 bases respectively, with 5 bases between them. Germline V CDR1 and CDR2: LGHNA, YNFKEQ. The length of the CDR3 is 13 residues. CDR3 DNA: TGTGCCAGCAGCCAAGGCGTGACCGGGGAGCTGTTTTTT. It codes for CASSQGVTGELFF.

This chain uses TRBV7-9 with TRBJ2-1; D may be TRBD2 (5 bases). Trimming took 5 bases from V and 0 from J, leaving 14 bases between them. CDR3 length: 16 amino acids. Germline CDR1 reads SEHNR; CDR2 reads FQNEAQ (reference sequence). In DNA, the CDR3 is TGTGCCAGCAGCCTTCGCCCTAGCCCCTCCTACAATGAGCAGTTCTTC. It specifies CASSLRPSPSYNEQFF.

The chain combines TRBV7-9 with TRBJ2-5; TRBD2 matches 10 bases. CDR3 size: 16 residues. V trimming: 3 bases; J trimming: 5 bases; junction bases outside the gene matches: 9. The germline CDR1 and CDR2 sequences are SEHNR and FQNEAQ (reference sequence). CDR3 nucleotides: TGTGCCAGCAGCTTCGCACTAGCGGGAAGAAGGGAGACCCAGTACTTC. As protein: CASSFALAGRRETQYF. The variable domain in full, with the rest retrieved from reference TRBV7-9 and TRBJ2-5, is DTGVSQNPRHKITKRGQNVTFRCDPISEHNRLYWYRQTLGQGPEFLTYFQNEAQLEKSRLLSDRFSAERPKGSFSTLEIQRTEQGDSAMYLCASSFALAGRRETQYFGPGTRLLVL.

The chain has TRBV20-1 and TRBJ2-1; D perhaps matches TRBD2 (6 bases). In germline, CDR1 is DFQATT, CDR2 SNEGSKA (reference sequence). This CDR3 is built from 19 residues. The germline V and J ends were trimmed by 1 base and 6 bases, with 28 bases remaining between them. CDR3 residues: CSARATSFPLASPTNEQFF. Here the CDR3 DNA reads TGCAGTGCTAGAGCCACTTCCTTCCCGCTAGCGTCCCCTACCAATGAGCAGTTCTTC.

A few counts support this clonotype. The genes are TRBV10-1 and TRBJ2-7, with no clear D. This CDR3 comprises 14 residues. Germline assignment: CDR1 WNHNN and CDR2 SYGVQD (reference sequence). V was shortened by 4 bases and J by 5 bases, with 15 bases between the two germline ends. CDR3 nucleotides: TGCGCCAGCAGTGTATATGGCAGGAAAAACGAGCAGTACGTC. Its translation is CASSVYGRKNEQYV.

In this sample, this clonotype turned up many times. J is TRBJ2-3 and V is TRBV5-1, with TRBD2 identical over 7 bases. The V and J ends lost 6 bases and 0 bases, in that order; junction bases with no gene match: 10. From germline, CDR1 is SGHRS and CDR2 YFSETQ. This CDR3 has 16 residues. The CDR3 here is CASTLSSSGSTDTQYF. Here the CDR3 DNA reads TGCGCCAGCACCCTAAGTAGTAGCGGGAGCACAGATACGCAGTATTTT.

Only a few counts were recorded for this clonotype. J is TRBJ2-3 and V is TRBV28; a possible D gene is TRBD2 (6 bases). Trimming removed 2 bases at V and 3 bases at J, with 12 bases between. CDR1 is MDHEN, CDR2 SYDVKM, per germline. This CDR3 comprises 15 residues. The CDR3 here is CASSLAGGRTDTQYF. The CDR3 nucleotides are TGTGCCAGCAGTTTAGCCGGGGGTAGGACAGATACGCAGTATTTT.

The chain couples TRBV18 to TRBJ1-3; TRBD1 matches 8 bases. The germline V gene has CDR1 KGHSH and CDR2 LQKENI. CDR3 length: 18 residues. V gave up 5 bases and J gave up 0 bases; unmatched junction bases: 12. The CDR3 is CASSTTGDQTGSGNTIYF. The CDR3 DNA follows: TGTGCCAGCTCAACGACAGGGGATCAGACGGGCTCTGGAAACACCATATATTTT.

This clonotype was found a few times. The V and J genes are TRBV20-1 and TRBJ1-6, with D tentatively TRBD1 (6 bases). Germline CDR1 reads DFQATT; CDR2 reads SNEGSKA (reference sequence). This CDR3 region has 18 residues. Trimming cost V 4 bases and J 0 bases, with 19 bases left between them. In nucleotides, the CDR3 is TGCAGTGCTACCTGGGGGCAGGGGCCCGGCTCCTATAATTCACCCCTCCACTTT. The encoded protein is CSATWGQGPGSYNSPLHF.

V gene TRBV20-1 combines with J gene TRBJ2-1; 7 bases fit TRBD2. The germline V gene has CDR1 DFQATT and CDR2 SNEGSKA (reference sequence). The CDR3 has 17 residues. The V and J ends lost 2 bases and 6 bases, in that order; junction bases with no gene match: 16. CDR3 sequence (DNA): TGCAGTGCTAGACTCAGTTGGGGCGGGAGCGGGCCCAATGAGCAGTTCTTC. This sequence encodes CSARLSWGGSGPNEQFF.

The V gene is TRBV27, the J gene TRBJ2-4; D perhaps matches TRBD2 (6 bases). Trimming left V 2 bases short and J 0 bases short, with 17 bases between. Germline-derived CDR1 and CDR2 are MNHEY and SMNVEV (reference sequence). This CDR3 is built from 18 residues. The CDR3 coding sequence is TGTGCCAGCAGTTTACGGTTTGAGCGGGCCTTAGCCAAAAACATTCAGTACTTC. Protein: CASSLRFERALAKNIQYF.

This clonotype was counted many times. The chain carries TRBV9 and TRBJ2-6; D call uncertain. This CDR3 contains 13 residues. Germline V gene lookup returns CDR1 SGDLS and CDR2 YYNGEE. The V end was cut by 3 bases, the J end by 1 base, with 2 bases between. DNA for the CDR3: TGTGCCAGCAGCGGGTCTGGGGCCAACGTCCTGACTTTC. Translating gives CASSGSGANVLTF.

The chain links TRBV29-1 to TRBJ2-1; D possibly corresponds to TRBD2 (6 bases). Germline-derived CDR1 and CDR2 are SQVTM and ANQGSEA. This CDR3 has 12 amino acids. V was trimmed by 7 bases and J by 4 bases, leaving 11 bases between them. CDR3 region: CSAAGTYNEQFF. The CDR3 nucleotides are TGCAGCGCGGCGGGAACTTACAATGAGCAGTTCTTC.

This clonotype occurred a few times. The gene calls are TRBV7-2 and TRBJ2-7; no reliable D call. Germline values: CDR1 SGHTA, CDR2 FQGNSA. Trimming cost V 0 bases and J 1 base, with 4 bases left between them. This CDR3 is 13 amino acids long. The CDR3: CASSLALSYEQYV. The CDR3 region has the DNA TGTGCCAGCAGCTTAGCGCTTTCCTACGAGCAGTACGTC.